The rows below give T cell receptor beta chains drawn from one sample of a study of cytomegalovirus exposure and HLA in healthy donors. Profiled with immunoSEQ multiplex PCR; TCRdb holds only in-frame clones, not every one. Here the sample spans about 140,000 clones, 80% to 85% being singletons. Material: PBMCs. The receptors were sampled from a boy aged 2 to 9 in good health and CMV-seronegative. The CDR3 runs from the conserved cysteine through the conserved F or W. The D gene is left open where the match is weak.

cdr3_aa | d_call | j_call | v_call
CASSSSTRQDPSYEQYF | NA | TRBJ2-7 | TRBV11-3
CVSSSNTGELFF | NA | TRBJ2-2 | TRBV27
CSSSYSGHEQFF | TRBD2 | TRBJ2-1 | TRBV7-9
CASSPGIRGSNVLTF | NA | TRBJ2-6 | TRBV27
CASSHKGQGATDTQYF | TRBD1 | TRBJ2-3 | TRBV5-1
CASSQAVYEQYF | NA | TRBJ2-7 | TRBV23-1
CASSPTGVSINTEAFF | TRBD1 | TRBJ1-1 | TRBV7-2
CASSPRLAAPDTQYF | TRBD2 | TRBJ2-3 | TRBV7-2
CASSLATLGVAGGRITEAFF | TRBD1 | TRBJ1-1 | TRBV5-1
CASSERVGGNIQYF | NA | TRBJ2-4 | TRBV6-1
CASSVAVERRGTEAFF | NA | TRBJ1-1 | TRBV9
CASSLWRLAGVKETQYF | TRBD2 | TRBJ2-5 | TRBV7-8
CAAGPDRDTQYF | NA | TRBJ2-3 | TRBV6-1
CASSRAGNTIYF | NA | TRBJ1-3 | TRBV7-9
CASSVGTGGSYDEQYF | TRBD1 | TRBJ2-7 | TRBV9
CATVRGDSYEQYF | TRBD2 | TRBJ2-7 | TRBV6-6
CASSLRQGYEQYF | TRBD1 | TRBJ2-7 | TRBV7-9
CASSESRDRDGYTF | TRBD1 | TRBJ1-2 | TRBV2
CASSLEAGPFRPQHF | NA | TRBJ1-5 | TRBV11-2
CAISDYAGANTEAFF | NA | TRBJ1-1 | TRBV10-3
CASNSGARGKNTEAFF | TRBD1 | TRBJ1-1 | TRBV19
CASSLFGYNEQFF | NA | TRBJ2-1 | TRBV7-2
CASTLDGDQPQHF | NA | TRBJ1-5 | TRBV6-5
CASSTREADTQYF | TRBD2 | TRBJ2-3 | TRBV6-6
CASTQGLARETQYF | TRBD2 | TRBJ2-5 | TRBV28
CASLKNTEAFF | NA | TRBJ1-1 | TRBV6-5
CASSSARASTQYF | NA | TRBJ2-3 | TRBV6-5
CASKQGQSYNEQFF | NA | TRBJ2-1 | TRBV6-1
CSGTGSVGYTF | NA | TRBJ1-2 | TRBV29-1
CASSYLAGLYNEQFF | TRBD2 | TRBJ2-1 | TRBV7-8
CASSLPYSVMTYNEQFF | NA | TRBJ2-1 | TRBV11-3
CASSQGQGPWNTEAFF | NA | TRBJ1-1 | TRBV5-1
CASRTTGVPHGYTF | TRBD1 | TRBJ1-2 | TRBV6-5
CASSLLAGFSDYNEQFF | NA | TRBJ2-1 | TRBV5-1
CSVLGIAGIIYEQYF | TRBD2 | TRBJ2-7 | TRBV29-1
CASSLRTGRNTEAFF | NA | TRBJ1-1 | TRBV5-6
CASSSRPPLAGGERFF | TRBD2 | TRBJ2-1 | TRBV5-1
CASSPTGTSGYEQYF | TRBD2 | TRBJ2-7 | TRBV2
CASSFEFRGGELFF | NA | TRBJ2-2 | TRBV5-1
CASSRGAEYEQYF | NA | TRBJ2-7 | TRBV4-1
CASSLEVTGQRAFF | TRBD1 | TRBJ1-1 | TRBV7-9
CASSSQTSGSYNEQFF | TRBD2 | TRBJ2-1 | TRBV5-1
CASSLRDSSNQPQHF | TRBD1 | TRBJ1-5 | TRBV7-2
CATSGKREGPNEQFF | TRBD2 | TRBJ2-1 | TRBV15
CASSPVGGYGYTF | NA | TRBJ1-2 | TRBV7-2
CASSRTGEGTDEQYF | TRBD1 | TRBJ2-7 | TRBV5-1
CASSPDRRGPDEQYF | NA | TRBJ2-7 | TRBV4-3
CASSVGLSYEQYF | NA | NA | TRBV9
CASSDLGGHRPAFF | NA | TRBJ1-1 | TRBV27
CASSYETGVTNEKLFF | TRBD1 | TRBJ1-4 | TRBV11-3
CASSPEDITQETQYF | NA | TRBJ2-5 | TRBV18
CASSQDRDTEAFF | TRBD1 | TRBJ1-1 | TRBV4-1
CASSSREQYF | NA | TRBJ2-7 | TRBV11-2